This T cell receptor beta chain comes out of a study of blood T cells in healthy people across ages. Combining a sample-barcoded 5' primer with a J-beta primer mix, a second PCR ran for 7 to 11 cycles. TCRdb recomputed calls from the 5' RACE reads with MiXCR, one row per CDR3 protein. Of some 1.5 million distinct CDR3 sequences detected, roughly 27% appear once; the ten largest clones hold more than 6%. The CDR3 has 16 residues. CDR1 SGDLS and CDR2 YYNGEE come from the germline V gene. A minimum of 6 micrograms of total RNA was extracted per sample. Sequencing was performed on blood. This TCR came from a woman in her 30s in good health. This sequence joins TRBV9 and TRBJ2-5; D perhaps matches TRBD2 (6 bases). The J call may be mistaken, given a closer DNA end match to TRBJ2-7. The DNA of the CDR3 is TGTGCCAGCAGCGCCCGACTAGTAGTTGTGAACTACGAGCAGTACTTC. This gives the protein CASSARLVVVNYEQYF.